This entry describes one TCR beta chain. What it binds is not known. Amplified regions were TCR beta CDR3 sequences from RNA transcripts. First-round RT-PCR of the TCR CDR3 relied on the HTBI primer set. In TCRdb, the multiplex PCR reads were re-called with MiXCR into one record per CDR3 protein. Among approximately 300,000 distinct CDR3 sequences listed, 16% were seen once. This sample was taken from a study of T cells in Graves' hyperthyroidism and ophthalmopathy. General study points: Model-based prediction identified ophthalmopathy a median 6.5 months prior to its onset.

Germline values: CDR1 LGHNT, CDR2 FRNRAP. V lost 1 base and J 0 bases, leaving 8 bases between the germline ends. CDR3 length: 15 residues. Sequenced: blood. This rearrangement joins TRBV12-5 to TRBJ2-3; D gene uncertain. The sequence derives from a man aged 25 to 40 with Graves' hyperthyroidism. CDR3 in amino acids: CASGLGTLSTDTQYF. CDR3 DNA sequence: TGTGCTAGTGGTTTGGGAACCTTGAGCACAGATACGCAGTATTTT.